One and the same sample provided the 25 T cell receptor beta chains below, sequenced in a study of cytomegalovirus exposure and HLA in healthy donors. It was with 60 Vbeta and 13 Jbeta primers that the PCR ran. TCRdb's table, derived via immunoSEQ multiplex PCR, lists solely in-frame clones and lacks some. Recorded for this sample: about 160,000 clones. Sequenced input: PBMCs. The receptor source for this set is a man aged 25-45 years in good health and CMV-seronegative.

The chain carries TRBV4-2 and TRBJ2-1; 10 bases line up with TRBD2. The CDR3 extends over 16 amino acids. Germline V lookup: CDR1 LGHNA, CDR2 YNFKEQ. V shed 4 bases and J 1 base; nucleotides not matched to a gene: 4. CDR3 bases: TGTGCCAGCAGCCGGACTAGCGGAGATTCCTACAATGAGCAGTTCTTC. Protein sequence: CASSRTSGDSYNEQFF.

The chain recombines TRBV9 with TRBJ1-1; TRBD1 might be the D (5 bases). The CDR3 runs to 13 residues. Germline V gives CDR1 SGDLS, CDR2 YYNGEE. Trimming removed 7 bases at V and 0 bases at J, with 10 bases between. The CDR3 protein is CASVGQMNTEAFF. CDR3 DNA: TGTGCCAGCGTCGGACAAATGAACACTGAAGCTTTCTTT.

The chain joins TRBV5-1 to TRBJ2-3, with D unresolved. CDR1 and CDR2 from the germline V gene are SGHRS and YFSETQ. V was pared by 0 bases and J by 5 bases, with 13 bases between. The CDR3 contains 15 residues. The chain's CDR3 is CASSLADGPGDTQYF. The CDR3 nucleotides are TGCGCCAGCAGCTTGGCGGATGGGCCCGGAGATACGCAGTATTTT.

CDR3: CASSQYRGGETQYF. The CDR3 DNA is TGTGCCAGCAGCCAGTATAGGGGCGGTGAGACCCAGTACTTC. The chain combines TRBV14 with TRBJ2-5; D may be TRBD1 (5 bases). The V gene lost 3 bases and the J gene lost 5 bases, with 13 bases spanning the gap. This CDR3 has 14 residues. Per the germline V gene, CDR1 is SGHDN and CDR2 is FVKESK.

The chain carries TRBV5-1 and TRBJ2-5; 10 nucleotides line up with TRBD2. The DNA matches TRBJ2-7 better at its end, which makes the J call doubtful. The CDR3 is 17 residues long. Germline CDR1 SGHRS, CDR2 YFSETQ. CDR3 sequence reads: CASSLATSGTVSYEQYF. CDR3 nucleotides: TGCGCCAGCAGCTTGGCCACTAGCGGGACTGTTTCCTACGAGCAGTACTTC.

This chain links TRBV6-1 with TRBJ1-4; TRBD1 is a possible D gene (5 bases). V lost 4 bases and J lost 4, with 16 bases in between. Germline V CDR1 and CDR2: MNHNS, SASEGT. This CDR3 spans 16 amino acids. The CDR3 nucleotides read TGTGCCAGCAGTGGGCGGGGACGGATCTATAATGAAAAACTGTTTTTT. Its translation: CASSGRGRIYNEKLFF.

The rearrangement uses TRBV7-6 and TRBJ2-5; D unclear. Between the trimmed V and J ends, which lost 1 base and 7 bases, there was a span of 10 bases. CDR1 SGHVS and CDR2 FNYEAQ come from the germline V gene. There are 13 residues in the CDR3. CDR3 loop: CASSLGPTGTQYF. DNA of the CDR3: TGTGCCAGCAGCTTAGGTCCCACGGGGACCCAGTACTTC.

CDR3 region: CASRTGVIGYTF. CDR3 in DNA: TGTGCCAGCAGGACCGGGGTAATCGGCTACACCTTC. The V gene is TRBV27, the J gene TRBJ1-2; D gene ambiguous. The CDR3 is 12 residues long. CDR1 and CDR2 (germline): MNHEY, SMNVEV (reference sequence). V gave up 6 bases and J gave up 8 bases, with 13 bases separating them.

This rearrangement joins TRBV30 to TRBJ2-1; the match to TRBD2 covers 14 bases. There are 16 residues in the CDR3. With 2 bases clipped from V and 9 bases from J, the junction kept 9 bases outside the gene matches. Looked up from germline, CDR1 is GTSNPN and CDR2 is SVGIG (reference sequence). CDR3 residues: CAWSTGLAGAISEQFF. DNA for the CDR3: TGTGCCTGGAGTACGGGACTAGCGGGAGCCATTAGTGAGCAGTTCTTC.

CDR3 in DNA: TGCGCCAGCAGCTTTACAGGGGACAGGCCTGAAGCTTTCTTT. It yields the protein CASSFTGDRPEAFF. J is TRBJ1-1 and V is TRBV5-1; 8 positions match TRBD1. The CDR3 runs to 14 residues. Germline V gives CDR1 SGHRS, CDR2 YFSETQ. The ends lost 2 bases at V and 6 bases at J; junction bases unmatched: 6.

The chain has TRBV19 and TRBJ2-7, with 9 bases lining up with TRBD2. Germline V gene data show CDR1 as LNHDA and CDR2 as SQIVND (reference sequence). This CDR3 is built from 15 residues. After removal of 5 bases from V and 6 bases from J, the junction contained 11 bases not matched to a gene. CDR3 nucleotide sequence: TGTGCCAGTAGTCTCTCTAGCGGGATGAGAGGCGAGCAGTACTTC. Encoded protein: CASSLSSGMRGEQYF. The complete variable domain, with remaining parts taken from reference TRBV19 and TRBJ2-7, reads DGGITQSPKYLFRKEGQNVTLSCEQNLNHDAMYWYRQDPGQGLRLIYYSQIVNDFQKGDIAEGYSVSREKKESFPLTVTSAQKNPTAFYLCASSLSSGMRGEQYFGPGTRLTVT.

The chain combines TRBV6-5 with TRBJ2-5, with D possibly matching TRBD1 (6 bases). This CDR3 is built from 15 residues. Germline-derived CDR1 and CDR2 are MNHEY and SVGAGI. V was trimmed by 6 bases and J by 5 bases, leaving 19 bases between them. The CDR3 DNA reads as TGTGCCAGCAGGCAAACCGGGACACCGAGGGAGACCCAGTACTTC. Amino acids: CASRQTGTPRETQYF.

The V call is TRBV11-2, the J call TRBJ2-1; 13 bases align to TRBD2. V trimming: 5 bases; J trimming: 6 bases; junction bases outside the gene matches: 4. The germline CDR1 and CDR2 sequences are SGHAT and FQNNGV. The CDR3 runs 15 residues. DNA of the CDR3: TGTGCCAGCAGCCCTGGACTAGCGGGGGCCAATGAGCAGTTCTTC. It is translated as CASSPGLAGANEQFF.

CDR3 nucleotides: TGTGCCAGCAGGAGAGGGGGTAGCGGGGGCCAAGAGACCCAGTACTTC. Protein sequence: CASRRGGSGGQETQYF. The rearrangement joins TRBV2 to TRBJ2-5; 9 bases are a match to TRBD2. After removal of 6 bases from V and 1 base from J, the junction contained 9 bases not matched to a gene. Germline values: CDR1 SNHLY, CDR2 FYNNEI. The CDR3 runs 16 residues.

Notes on this clone: The junction does not match germline at one end; this may be a read error. The gene calls are TRBV19 and TRBJ1-1; weak D call: TRBD1 (5 bases). This CDR3 region has 14 residues. The germline CDR1 and CDR2 sequences are LNHDA and SQIVND (reference sequence). The CDR3 DNA reads TGTGCCAGTAGAATAGGGCGGACAAACACTGAAGCTTTCTTT. Translating it yields CASRIGRTNTEAFF.

J is TRBJ1-4 and V is TRBV5-1; TRBD1 matches 8 bases. The CDR3 has 14 residues. Germline V CDR1 and CDR2: SGHRS, YFSETQ. The trim removed 4 bases at V and 5 bases at J, leaving 4 bases unmatched. Here the CDR3 reads CASSLGTGNEKLFF. The DNA of the CDR3 is TGCGCCAGCAGCCTCGGGACAGGAAATGAAAAACTGTTTTTT.

This chain connects TRBV10-3 to TRBJ2-1; possible D gene TRBD2, 5 bases. The length of the CDR3 is 14 residues. The V end lost 2 bases, the J end lost 5 bases, and 10 bases lay between the germline ends. Germline assignment: CDR1 ENHRY and CDR2 SYGVKD. CDR3 nucleotide sequence: TGTGCCATCAGTGAGGCGGGCTTCAACAATGAGCAGTTCTTC. Its protein product is CAISEAGFNNEQFF.

The chain employs TRBV28 and TRBJ1-3, with 7 bases that match TRBD1. J gave up 8 bases and V 5 bases, and 9 bases lay outside the gene matches. The germline V gene has CDR1 MDHEN and CDR2 SYDVKM. CDR3 length equals 14 residues. The CDR3 loop is CASSLRQGGYTIYF. CDR3 in DNA: TGTGCCAGCAGTCTCCGACAGGGAGGATACACCATATATTTT.

V gene TRBV2 combines with J gene TRBJ2-5; TRBD1 matches at 9 bases. With 6 bases clipped from V and 4 bases from J, the junction kept 12 bases outside the gene matches. This CDR3 has 16 amino acids. CDR1 is SNHLY, CDR2 FYNNEI, per germline. CDR3 amino acids: CASSASGQGMGETQYF. CDR3 coding DNA: TGTGCCAGCAGCGCATCCGGACAGGGGATGGGAGAGACCCAGTACTTC.

This sequence joins TRBV11-3 and TRBJ2-3; TRBD2 aligns across 8 bases. V lost 6 bases and J lost 6; bases outside the gene matches: 5. Germline assignment: CDR1 SGHNT and CDR2 YENEEA. This CDR3 has 13 residues. The CDR3 sequence is CASRERESDTQYF. Written as DNA, the CDR3 is TGTGCCAGCAGGGAGCGGGAGTCGGATACGCAGTATTTT.

This chain links TRBV9 with TRBJ1-3; 11 nucleotides match TRBD1. This CDR3 is built from 16 residues. The trim removed 3 bases at V and 4 bases at J, leaving 6 bases unmatched. Germline V gene data show CDR1 as SGDLS and CDR2 as YYNGEE. Here the CDR3 DNA reads TGTGCCAGCAGCGCGCCGGGACAGGGGGTAGGAAACACCATATATTTT. The encoded protein is CASSAPGQGVGNTIYF.

The V and J genes are TRBV7-9 and TRBJ2-2; perhaps TRBD1 as D (6 bases). The CDR3 is made up of 16 amino acids. V was cut by 0 bases and J by 0 bases, with 8 bases left in between. Germline CDR1 is SEHNR and CDR2 is FQNEAQ (reference sequence). CDR3 coding DNA: TGTGCCAGCAGCTTAGCGTCAGGGGCGAACACCGGGGAGCTGTTTTTT. This gives the protein CASSLASGANTGELFF.

The rearrangement uses TRBV27 and TRBJ1-5; a possible D gene is TRBD1 (5 bases). CDR3 length: 15 residues. Germline-derived CDR1 and CDR2 are MNHEY and SMNVEV (reference sequence). The germline V and J ends were trimmed by 9 bases and 2 bases, with 17 bases remaining between them. DNA for the CDR3: TGTGCCAGTAAATCCTGGGGAGGGGGCAATCAGCCCCAGCATTTT. It specifies CASKSWGGGNQPQHF.

Worth noting for this clone: Other DNA sequences from this sample encode an identical CDR3 as well. V gene TRBV11-2 combines with J gene TRBJ1-2; D is uncertain. Trimming shortened V by 0 bases and J by 8 bases, and 10 bases separated the two germline ends. The CDR3 consists of 13 residues. Germline V gives CDR1 SGHAT, CDR2 FQNNGV. Here the CDR3 reads CASSLEGSTGYTF. As DNA, the CDR3 is TGTGCCAGCAGCTTAGAGGGCAGTACCGGCTACACCTTC.

V and J are TRBV2 and TRBJ2-1; no clear D. This CDR3 region has 11 residues. Trimming left V 6 bases short and J 3 bases short, with 3 bases between. Per germline, CDR1 SNHLY and CDR2 FYNNEI. In DNA form, the CDR3 reads TGTGCCAGCAGCAACTACAATGAGCAGTTCTTC. This sequence encodes CASSNYNEQFF.